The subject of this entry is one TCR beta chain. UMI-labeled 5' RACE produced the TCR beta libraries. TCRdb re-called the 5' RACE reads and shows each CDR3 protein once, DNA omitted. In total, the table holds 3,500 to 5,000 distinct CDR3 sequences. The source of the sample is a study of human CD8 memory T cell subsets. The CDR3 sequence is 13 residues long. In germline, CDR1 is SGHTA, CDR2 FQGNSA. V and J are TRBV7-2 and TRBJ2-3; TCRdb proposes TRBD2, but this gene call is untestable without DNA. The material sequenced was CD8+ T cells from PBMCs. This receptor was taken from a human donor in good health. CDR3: CASSFPSLDTQYF.